These 16 T cell receptor beta chains were sequenced from one sample in a study of vaccination effects on CD4 cells after COVID-19. TCRdb keeps only in-frame clones here, not all; method: immunoSEQ multiplex PCR. The top ten hold 3% to 3.5% of the sample, which has 50,000 to 75,000 clones, about 80% seen once. These receptors' targets are unknown. Subsequent to 10 days of culture, CD4+ T cells were isolated. Source: CD4+ T cells from PBMCs cultured without peptide, taken before COVID-19 vaccination. The receptors derive from a human donor who received a COVID-19 vaccine.

The chain combines TRBV24-1 with TRBJ2-5; TRBD2 aligns across 14 bases. The CDR3 spans 16 residues. The junction had 5 bases not matched to a gene; V was cut back by 4 bases and J by 5 bases. The germline V gene encodes CDR1 KGHDR and CDR2 SFDVKD. CDR3 sequence reads: CATSEGTSGGPETQYF. The CDR3 region has the DNA TGTGCCACCAGTGAAGGGACTAGCGGGGGCCCGGAGACCCAGTACTTC.

J is TRBJ2-7 and V is TRBV6-5; 11 bases map to TRBD1. Germline CDR1 and CDR2: MNHEY and SVGAGI. The CDR3 spans 15 residues. Unmatched junction bases numbered 7, after V lost 8 bases and J lost 1 base. In DNA form, the CDR3 reads TGTGCCAGCTCGGCCCGGGACAGGGGGTCCTACGAGCAGTACGTC. It encodes CASSARDRGSYEQYV.

The rearrangement joins TRBV18 to TRBJ2-7, with TRBD2 matching over 11 bases. Germline V gene data show CDR1 as KGHSH and CDR2 as LQKENI. This CDR3 contains 15 residues. V lost 2 bases, J lost 3 bases, and 3 bases stayed unmatched. The CDR3 region is CASSPTSGGRYEQYV. The CDR3 coding sequence is TGTGCCAGCTCACCAACTAGCGGGGGTCGCTACGAGCAGTACGTC.

The count of this clone is one. The rearrangement joins TRBV7-2 to TRBJ1-5; maybe TRBD1 (5 bases). The V end lost 11 bases, the J end lost 4 bases, and 15 bases lay between the germline ends. Germline V gene lookup returns CDR1 SGHTA and CDR2 FQGNSA. This CDR3 region has 13 residues. The CDR3 loop is CAVSGTVNQPQHF. CDR3 DNA: TGTGCCGTTTCCGGGACGGTGAATCAGCCCCAGCATTTT.

In DNA form, the CDR3 reads TGCGCCAGCAGCTTGATTCCTGGGCCGGCGAACACCGGGGAGCTGTTTTTT. It codes for CASSLIPGPANTGELFF. This rearrangement joins TRBV5-1 to TRBJ2-2, with D hard to call. Germline values: CDR1 SGHRS, CDR2 YFSETQ. The CDR3 loop spans 17 amino acids. V lost 1 base and J lost 0, with 13 bases in between.

CDR3 region: CATSDGIAGGQRPKDNEQFF. DNA of the CDR3: TGTGCCACCAGTGATGGGATAGCGGGGGGGCAAAGACCAAAAGACAATGAGCAGTTCTTC. This chain uses TRBV24-1 with TRBJ2-1, with 11 bases that match TRBD2. Germline trimming cut 3 bases from V and 5 bases from J; bases unmatched to any gene: 17. CDR3 length: 20 amino acids. CDR1 is KGHDR, CDR2 SFDVKD, per germline.

The rearrangement links TRBV6-5 to TRBJ2-7; 8 bases match TRBD2. V lost 6 bases to trimming and J lost 9 bases; unmatched junction nucleotides: 13. The CDR3 has 14 amino acids. CDR1 MNHEY and CDR2 SVGAGI come from the germline V gene. The CDR3 spells CASSQGAGARVQYV. The CDR3 DNA sequence: TGTGCCAGCAGCCAAGGAGCGGGGGCGCGGGTGCAGTACGTC.

The CDR3 here is CASSAPGQGIGGYTF. DNA of the CDR3: TGTGCCAGCAGTGCCCCGGGACAGGGGATCGGTGGCTACACCTTC. This rearrangement joins TRBV25-1 to TRBJ1-2, with 10 bases identical to TRBD1. Germline CDR1 is MGHDK and CDR2 is SYGVNS. V lost 4 bases, J lost 7 bases, and 9 bases stayed unmatched. The CDR3 totals 15 residues.

The chain has TRBV5-1 and TRBJ1-1; 7 bases agree with TRBD1. Germline V gene sequence: CDR1 SGHRS, CDR2 YFSETQ. This CDR3 comprises 14 residues. J gave up 2 bases and V 3 bases, and 4 bases lay outside the gene matches. The CDR3 region is CASSWGTANTEAFF. DNA for the CDR3: TGCGCCAGCAGCTGGGGGACAGCCAACACTGAAGCTTTCTTT.

This chain uses TRBV7-2 with TRBJ1-6; D call uncertain. V was clipped by 8 bases and J by 6 bases, with 11 bases between them. This CDR3 contains 13 residues. Germline V lookup: CDR1 SGHTA, CDR2 FQGNSA. In DNA form, the CDR3 reads TGTGCCAGCGAAAAGGACGGTAATTCACCCCTCCACTTT. Its protein is CASEKDGNSPLHF.

This chain links TRBV24-1 with TRBJ1-2, with D maybe TRBD1 (5 bases). Germline lookup yields CDR1 KGHDR and CDR2 SFDVKD. Trimming left V 3 bases short and J 4 bases short, with 23 bases between. The CDR3 covers 18 residues. The CDR3 sequence: CATSDPSPGGTGLYGYTF. The CDR3 DNA reads as TGTGCCACCAGTGATCCGTCCCCGGGCGGGACGGGCCTCTATGGCTACACCTTC.

The CDR3 DNA follows: TGTGCCAGCAGTTACGACGACAGGAGCAATCAGCCCCAGCATTTT. Amino acid sequence: CASSYDDRSNQPQHF. This chain uses TRBV6-6 with TRBJ1-5; TRBD1 is a possible D gene (6 bases). V was shortened by 2 bases and J by 1 base, with 9 bases between the two germline ends. The length of the CDR3 is 15 residues. CDR1 MNHNY and CDR2 SVGAGI come from the germline V gene (reference sequence).

About this clone itself: The same CDR3 also results from other DNA sequences found in this sample. This chain links TRBV24-1 with TRBJ1-2; perhaps TRBD1 as D (6 bases). Germline lookup yields CDR1 KGHDR and CDR2 SFDVKD. CDR3 length equals 15 residues. V was clipped by 7 bases and J by 4 bases, with 18 bases between them. The DNA for the CDR3 is TGTGCCACCAGCGATCCCAGGACAGATATCTATGGCTACACCTTC. Protein sequence: CATSDPRTDIYGYTF.

The chain couples TRBV7-2 to TRBJ1-1; D gene ambiguous. V dropped 0 bases and J dropped 7 bases, with 6 bases sitting between them. CDR3 length equals 12 residues. Looked up from germline, CDR1 is SGHTA and CDR2 is FQGNSA. In DNA, the CDR3 is TGTGCCAGCAGCTTAGCCCGCCATGAAGCTTTCTTT. This sequence encodes CASSLARHEAFF.

The chain carries TRBV10-2 and TRBJ2-1, with D perhaps TRBD1 (6 bases). Trimming removed 2 bases at V and 5 bases at J, with 16 bases between. Germline values: CDR1 WSHSY, CDR2 SAAADI. The CDR3 sequence is 16 residues long. DNA for the CDR3: TGCGCCAGCAGTGAGATGGGGCAGGGGAAAGACAATGAGCAGTTCTTC. This gives the protein CASSEMGQGKDNEQFF.

The chain is built from TRBV6-5 and TRBJ2-3; D unresolved. Trimming left V 10 bases short and J 6 bases short, with 20 bases between. Germline CDR1 and CDR2: MNHEY and SVGAGI. The CDR3 spans 14 residues. In nucleotides, the CDR3 is TGTGCCATCATAAGCGACGGAGCGATCGATACGCAGTATTTT. Amino acid sequence: CAIISDGAIDTQYF.